These 17 T cell receptor beta chains share one sample of origin, sequenced in a study of shared clonotypes between healthy human individuals. Sequencing used immunoSEQ multiplex PCR; TCRdb keeps in-frame clones, though not all of them. The data contain over 100,000 clones, roughly 70% of them seen just once; the ten biggest clones take up under 25%. The sequenced material came from memory CD8+ T cells sorted from blood. Subset denoted: CD45RO+ cells pooled with CCR7-negative TemRA cells. Receptors were obtained from a woman aged 30 to 39 in good health.

V usage is TRBV7-6 and J usage is TRBJ2-5, with 9 bases fitting TRBD1. From germline, CDR1 is SGHVS and CDR2 FNYEAQ. With 3 bases clipped from V and 4 bases from J, the junction kept 3 bases outside the gene matches. This CDR3 comprises 14 residues. Written as DNA, the CDR3 is TGTGCCAGCAGCTTGGACAGGGGTGCAGAGACCCAGTACTTC. Amino acid sequence: CASSLDRGAETQYF.

This clone was detected only a few times. The chain couples TRBV25-1 to TRBJ1-5, with D perhaps matching TRBD1 (5 bases). V was cut by 5 bases and J by 2 bases, with 13 bases left in between. The CDR3 length is 15 residues. Germline CDR1 reads MGHDK; CDR2 reads SYGVNS. The CDR3 nucleotides read TGTGCCAGCAGTTGGGGGGAGGACGGCAATCAGCCCCAGCATTTT. Its protein is CASSWGEDGNQPQHF.

The CDR3 spells CASSPSPGTHEQYF. The CDR3 coding sequence is TGTGCCAGCAGCCCCTCTCCTGGGACCCACGAGCAGTACTTC. J is TRBJ2-7 and V is TRBV11-2; D is tentatively TRBD1 or TRBD2 (5 bases each). Germline V CDR1 and CDR2: SGHAT, FQNNGV. Trimming removed 5 bases from V and 5 bases from J, with 16 bases in between. This CDR3 has 14 amino acids. Filled out from reference TRBV11-2 and TRBJ2-7, the complete variable domain reads EAGVAQSPRYKIIEKRQSVAFWCNPISGHATLYWYQQILGQGPKLLIQFQNNGVVDDSQLPKDRFSAERLKGVDSTLKIQPAKLEDSAVYLCASSPSPGTHEQYFGPGTRLTVT.

The genes are TRBV18 and TRBJ2-7, with TRBD1 identical over 7 bases. Trimming took 3 bases from V and 6 from J; bases not matched to a gene: 11. The length of the CDR3 is 15 residues. Germline CDR1 KGHSH, CDR2 LQKENI. CDR3 in amino acids: CASSPPTGDLGEQYF. CDR3 nucleotides: TGTGCCAGCTCACCCCCTACAGGGGATTTAGGCGAGCAGTACTTC. The entire variable domain, with the rest obtained from reference TRBV18 and TRBJ2-7, is as follows: NAGVMQNPRHLVRRRGQEARLRCSPMKGHSHVYWYRQLPEEGLKFMVYLQKENIIDESGMPKERFSAEFPKEGPSILRIQQVVRGDSAAYFCASSPPTGDLGEQYFGPGTRLTVT.

This sequence joins TRBV4-2 and TRBJ2-3; 7 nucleotides line up with TRBD1. V was pared by 4 bases and J by 8 bases, with 6 bases of the junction left unmatched. Germline values: CDR1 LGHNA, CDR2 YNFKEQ. The CDR3 loop spans 13 amino acids. CDR3 protein: CASSPRGRLTQYF. CDR3 coding DNA: TGTGCCAGCAGCCCAAGGGGGCGGCTTACGCAGTATTTT.

The chain recombines TRBV6-1 with TRBJ2-5, with D possibly called TRBD1 or TRBD2 (5 bases each). Germline loops: CDR1 MNHNS, CDR2 SASEGT. The CDR3 length is 17 residues. Trimming stripped 2 bases from V and 9 bases from J, with 25 bases between. The CDR3, as DNA: TGTGCCAGCAGTGAATTAGGTGGGACCCAGGCTTTTTCGGCCCAGTACTTC. Translating gives CASSELGGTQAFSAQYF.

Remarks on this clone: A junction boundary mismatches the germline segment, possibly from a read error. The same CDR3 is also encoded by other DNA sequences in this sample. The chain links TRBV11-3 to TRBJ2-7; D is perhaps TRBD2 (5 bases). CDR1 and CDR2 (germline): SGHNT, YENEEA. This CDR3 has 13 amino acids. CDR3 sequence: CASRLPSRYEQYF. In DNA form, the CDR3 reads TGCGCCAGCCGCCTACCTAGCCGATACGAGCAGTACTTC. The complete variable domain, with remaining parts taken from reference TRBV11-3 and TRBJ2-7, reads EAGVVQSPRYKIIEKKQPVAFWCNPISGHNTLYWYLQNLGQGPELLIRYENEEAVDDSQLPKDRFSAERLKGVDSTLKIQPAELGDSAVYLCASRLPSRYEQYFGPGTRLTVT.

The chain employs TRBV27 and TRBJ2-3; 7 nucleotides align to TRBD2. Trimming at V came to 6 bases and at J to 6 bases, leaving 21 bases not matched to a gene. Germline-derived CDR1 and CDR2 are MNHEY and SMNVEV (reference sequence). The CDR3 runs 18 residues. CDR3 bases: TGTGCCAGCAGCCAGTGGTTGCCCTTTTCTCCCGGGGGGGATACGCAGTATTTT. Protein: CASSQWLPFSPGGDTQYF.

V gene TRBV27 combines with J gene TRBJ2-3; TRBD2 aligns across 14 bases. V shed 7 bases and J 10 bases; nucleotides not matched to a gene: 10. Germline CDR1 reads MNHEY; CDR2 reads SMNVEV (reference sequence). The CDR3 spans 15 residues. The CDR3: CASTRLAGGTGAQYF. CDR3 nucleotide sequence: TGTGCCAGCACTCGACTAGCGGGAGGGACCGGGGCGCAGTATTTT.

This chain links TRBV4-1 with TRBJ1-1; 7 bases are a match to TRBD1. The CDR3 consists of 15 residues. Germline assignment: CDR1 MGHRA and CDR2 YSYEKL. The trim removed 1 base at V and 4 bases at J, leaving 6 bases unmatched. CDR3 DNA: TGCGCCAGCAGCCAAGTACAGGGGCTTCCCACTGAAGCTTTCTTT. Its translation: CASSQVQGLPTEAFF.

The V gene is TRBV7-9, the J gene TRBJ2-1, with 9 nucleotides matching TRBD2. With V trimmed by 3 bases and J by 6 bases, 3 bases remained unmatched. Germline V CDR1 and CDR2: SEHNR, FQNEAQ (reference sequence). The CDR3 runs 14 residues. Written as DNA, the CDR3 is TGTGCCAGCAGCTTGAGCGGGGGGCCCAATGAGCAGTTCTTC. Translating gives CASSLSGGPNEQFF.

The J gene is TRBJ1-5, the V gene TRBV19; 9 positions match TRBD1. CDR1 is LNHDA and CDR2 is SQIVND in the germline V gene (reference sequence). CDR3 length equals 15 residues. Germline trimming cut 5 bases from V and 1 base from J; bases unmatched to any gene: 3. This chain's CDR3 is CASSSDRGSNQPQHF. The CDR3 nucleotides read TGTGCCAGTAGTTCCGACAGGGGGAGCAATCAGCCCCAGCATTTT.

This chain joins TRBV9 and TRBJ1-5; D is unclear. V gave up 8 bases and J gave up 3 bases, with 12 bases separating them. The germline V gene encodes CDR1 SGDLS and CDR2 YYNGEE. This CDR3 has 13 amino acids. The CDR3 reads CASGAGNNQPQHF. The DNA of the CDR3 is TGTGCCAGTGGCGCGGGTAACAATCAGCCCCAGCATTTT. Together with reference TRBV9 and TRBJ1-5, the CDR3 gives the full variable domain: DSGVTQTPKHLITATGQRVTLRCSPRSGDLSVYWYQQSLDQGLQFLIQYYNGEERAKGNILERFSAQQFPDLHSELNLSSLELGDSALYFCASGAGNNQPQHFGDGTRLSIL.

This chain links TRBV9 with TRBJ2-7; D perhaps matches TRBD2 (5 bases). CDR3 length equals 15 residues. V lost 0 bases and J 5 bases, leaving 15 bases between the germline ends. Germline V lookup: CDR1 SGDLS, CDR2 YYNGEE. CDR3 DNA: TGTGCCAGCAGCGTAGGGTATGGAGGAGGCGACGAGCAGTACTTC. It encodes CASSVGYGGGDEQYF. Using reference TRBV9 and TRBJ2-7 for the parts outside the CDR3, the full variable domain is DSGVTQTPKHLITATGQRVTLRCSPRSGDLSVYWYQQSLDQGLQFLIQYYNGEERAKGNILERFSAQQFPDLHSELNLSSLELGDSALYFCASSVGYGGGDEQYFGPGTRLTVT.

The chain is built from TRBV6-5 and TRBJ1-2, with a possible D match to TRBD1 (5 bases). Trimming took 2 bases from V and 8 from J, leaving 12 bases between them. CDR1 and CDR2 from the germline V gene are MNHEY and SVGAGI. The CDR3 runs 13 residues. CDR3 in DNA: TGTGCCAGCAGTTACAACCCAGGGTACGGCTACACCTTC. Its protein is CASSYNPGYGYTF.

Comment on this clone: A single base separates this from a much larger clone, so it may be a read error. The same CDR3 can be traced to other DNA sequences in this sample. The rearrangement joins TRBV6-4 to TRBJ2-2, with TRBD1 matching over 10 bases. CDR3 length equals 16 residues. Germline V gives CDR1 MRHNA, CDR2 SNTAGT. The CDR3 protein is CASSDSGTGDTGELFF. The CDR3 DNA follows: TGTGCCAGCAGTGACTCGGGGACAGGGGACACCGGAGAGCTGTTTTTT.

The V and J genes are TRBV6-1 and TRBJ2-5; TRBD1 is a possible D gene (6 bases). The V end lost 3 bases, the J end lost 3 bases, and 20 bases lay between the germline ends. Germline CDR1 MNHNS, CDR2 SASEGT. This CDR3 comprises 17 residues. CDR3 region: CASSDFNGGNGKETQYF. The CDR3 DNA sequence: TGTGCCAGCAGTGATTTTAATGGGGGCAACGGGAAAGAGACCCAGTACTTC.